What follows are 23 T cell receptor beta chains derived from one specimen sequenced in a study of cytomegalovirus exposure and HLA in healthy donors. In the PCR, 60 Vbeta and 13 Jbeta primers were used. Libraries were prepared by immunoSEQ multiplex PCR; TCRdb keeps only in-frame clonotypes and omits some of them. The data contain over 130,000 clones, 70% to 80% of them seen just once; the ten biggest clones take up roughly 6.7%. The sequenced material came from PBMCs. These receptors all come from a man aged 50 to 60 in good health and CMV-seropositive.

Regarding this clone: Relative to the germline gene, one junction end is altered; a read error may explain this. Other DNA sequences in the sample encode the same CDR3. V is TRBV7-9 and J is TRBJ2-7; D gene unclear. The V gene's germline CDR1 is SEHNR and CDR2 FQNEAQ (reference sequence). The CDR3 loop spans 14 amino acids. CDR3 nucleotide sequence: TGTTCCAGCAGCCCTAGTGCGGTCTCCTACGAGCAGTACTTC. This sequence encodes CSSSPSAVSYEQYF.

This clone was seen once. The germline gene is not matched at one end of the junction; a read error may be the cause. The chain links TRBV5-4 to TRBJ2-7; D is ambiguous. Germline loops: CDR1 SGHNT, CDR2 YYREEE (reference sequence). The CDR3 sequence is 14 residues long. The CDR3 here is CASSLASGSYEQHF. As DNA, the CDR3 is TGTGCCAGCAGCTTGGCGTCCGGGTCCTACGAGCAGCACTTC.

The rearrangement joins TRBV7-9 to TRBJ2-3; the D gene is possibly TRBD1 (6 bases). The germline V and J ends were trimmed by 5 bases and 2 bases, with 17 bases remaining between them. The germline CDR1 and CDR2 sequences are SEHNR and FQNEAQ (reference sequence). CDR3 size: 16 residues. The CDR3 nucleotides read TGTGCCAGCAGCCCGGGACACCCGACCCCCACAGATACGCAGTATTTT. Translation: CASSPGHPTPTDTQYF.

The CDR3 loop is CATSRDRSDTDTQYF. The CDR3 DNA sequence: TGTGCCACCAGCAGAGATCGAAGCGACACAGATACGCAGTATTTT. The V call is TRBV15, the J call TRBJ2-3; D unresolved. V dropped 0 bases and J dropped 2 bases, with 9 bases sitting between them. The germline CDR1 and CDR2 sequences are LNHNV and YYDKDF (reference sequence). The CDR3 length is 15 residues.

This chain uses TRBV7-9 with TRBJ2-1; the match to TRBD2 covers 7 bases. The germline V gene encodes CDR1 SEHNR and CDR2 FQNEAQ (reference sequence). V gave up 5 bases and J gave up 5 bases; unmatched junction bases: 9. The CDR3 sequence is 15 residues long. CDR3 bases: TGTGCCAGCAGCCCGGGGGACTACCCCCACAATGAGCAGTTCTTC. Protein product: CASSPGDYPHNEQFF. Drawing the rest from reference TRBV7-9 and TRBJ2-1, the complete variable domain is DTGVSQNPRHKITKRGQNVTFRCDPISEHNRLYWYRQTLGQGPEFLTYFQNEAQLEKSRLLSDRFSAERPKGSFSTLEIQRTEQGDSAMYLCASSPGDYPHNEQFFGPGTRLTVL.

The genes are TRBV29-1 and TRBJ1-1, with a possible D match to TRBD1 (6 bases). V was clipped by 6 bases and J by 5 bases, with 16 bases between them. The CDR3 has 13 residues. Germline V gene data show CDR1 as SQVTM and CDR2 as ANQGSEA. The CDR3 reads CSVSRGGETEAFF. The CDR3 DNA reads TGCAGCGTATCACGGGGGGGCGAGACTGAAGCTTTCTTT.

V usage is TRBV29-1 and J usage is TRBJ1-1; D is undetermined. The CDR3 is 15 residues long. V was shortened by 3 bases and J by 1 base, with 15 bases between the two germline ends. Germline CDR1 reads SQVTM; CDR2 reads ANQGSEA. CDR3 region: CSVESGPGSNTEAFF. CDR3 in DNA: TGCAGCGTTGAGTCTGGCCCGGGGTCGAACACTGAAGCTTTCTTT.

The chain uses TRBV5-1 and TRBJ2-1; no definite D call. CDR1 SGHRS and CDR2 YFSETQ come from the germline V gene. V was clipped by 0 bases and J by 6 bases, with 10 bases between them. The CDR3 runs 14 residues. CDR3 loop: CASSLETGVNEQFF. The CDR3, as DNA: TGCGCCAGCAGCTTGGAGACTGGAGTCAATGAGCAGTTCTTC. Using reference TRBV5-1 and TRBJ2-1 for the parts outside the CDR3, the full variable domain is KAGVTQTPRYLIKTRGQQVTLSCSPISGHRSVSWYQQTPGQGLQFLFEYFSETQRNKGNFPGRFSGRQFSNSRSEMNVSTLELGDSALYLCASSLETGVNEQFFGPGTRLTVL.

V gene TRBV28 combines with J gene TRBJ1-4; the D gene is possibly TRBD1 (6 bases). This CDR3 spans 14 amino acids. The germline gives CDR1 MDHEN, CDR2 SYDVKM. V lost 5 bases to trimming and J lost 4 bases, with 11 bases between them. The CDR3 nucleotides are TGTGCCAGCAGTCAGGACAGCCTTAATGAAAAACTGTTTTTT. It encodes CASSQDSLNEKLFF.

The chain combines TRBV5-1 with TRBJ2-7, with 13 bases fitting TRBD2. V was clipped by 0 bases and J by 5 bases; unmatched bases: 5. The length of the CDR3 is 16 residues. Germline values: CDR1 SGHRS, CDR2 YFSETQ. CDR3: CASSLGTSGSPHEQYF. The CDR3 DNA sequence: TGCGCCAGCAGCTTGGGGACTAGCGGGAGTCCCCACGAGCAGTACTTC.

J is TRBJ2-4 and V is TRBV11-3; 7 nucleotides agree with TRBD1. The CDR3 is 13 amino acids. Germline assignment: CDR1 SGHNT and CDR2 YENEEA. The ends lost 1 base at V and 7 bases at J; junction bases unmatched: 1. The CDR3 loop reads CASSLATGNIQYF. In DNA form, the CDR3 reads TGTGCCAGCAGCTTAGCGACAGGGAACATTCAGTACTTC.

The chain carries TRBV7-9 and TRBJ2-1; 9 nucleotides align to TRBD2. V was clipped by 0 bases and J by 7 bases; unmatched bases: 4. CDR1 and CDR2 from the germline V gene are SEHNR and FQNEAQ (reference sequence). The CDR3 sequence is 15 residues long. The CDR3 is CASSLAISGSNEQFF. The CDR3, as DNA: TGTGCCAGCAGCTTAGCTATTAGCGGGAGTAATGAGCAGTTCTTC.

The table lists this clone with a few counts. The junction departs from the called germline gene at one end, perhaps through a read error. Other DNA sequences in the same sample also yield this CDR3. V is TRBV7-7 and J is TRBJ2-1; tentative D call: TRBD1 (5 bases). The germline CDR1 and CDR2 sequences are SSHAT and FNYEAQ (reference sequence). This CDR3 spans 15 amino acids. CDR3 DNA sequence: TGTGCTAGCAGCTTAGGGCTTGACAGCTACAATGAGCAGTTCTTC. Its protein is CASSLGLDSYNEQFF.

This clone was seen a single time. The rearrangement links TRBV18 to TRBJ1-2, with 9 bases identical to TRBD1. V was pared by 5 bases and J by 0 bases, with 4 bases of the junction left unmatched. The CDR3 is made up of 15 amino acids. CDR1 and CDR2 from the germline V gene are KGHSH and LQKENI. CDR3 nucleotide sequence: TGTGCCAGCTCAACGGGACAGGGCCCTAACTATGGCTACACCTTC. This gives the protein CASSTGQGPNYGYTF.

The chain has TRBV6-5 and TRBJ2-1; D not certain. V lost 4 bases, J lost 0 bases, and 10 bases lay in between. The CDR3 loop spans 15 amino acids. Germline V gives CDR1 MNHEY, CDR2 SVGAGI. CDR3 DNA: TGTGCCAGCAGTTCCACCCAGATCTCCTACAATGAGCAGTTCTTC. Residues: CASSSTQISYNEQFF.

Here the CDR3 DNA reads TGTGCCAGCAGCTTAGAGGGTGCGGACACTGAAGCTTTCTTT. Translated: CASSLEGADTEAFF. The V call is TRBV11-3, the J call TRBJ1-1, with D unclear. The CDR3 covers 14 residues. The germline CDR1 and CDR2 sequences are SGHNT and YENEEA. V lost 0 bases and J 3 bases, leaving 8 bases between the germline ends. The full variable domain, with the rest looked up from reference TRBV11-3 and TRBJ1-1, is EAGVVQSPRYKIIEKKQPVAFWCNPISGHNTLYWYLQNLGQGPELLIRYENEEAVDDSQLPKDRFSAERLKGVDSTLKIQPAELGDSAVYLCASSLEGADTEAFFGQGTRLTVV.

The V call is TRBV6-5, the J call TRBJ1-1; TRBD1 might be the D (6 bases). The length of the CDR3 is 13 residues. CDR1 is MNHEY and CDR2 is SVGAGI in the germline V gene. V was trimmed by 8 bases and J by 5 bases, leaving 15 bases between them. CDR3 region: CASRQQGMTEAFF. The CDR3 region has the DNA TGTGCCAGCCGACAGCAGGGGATGACTGAAGCTTTCTTT.

This rearrangement joins TRBV28 to TRBJ2-6; 7 positions match TRBD2. The CDR3 is 15 residues long. V dropped 11 bases and J dropped 0; count of bases not matched to a gene: 7. Per germline, CDR1 MDHEN and CDR2 SYDVKM. The CDR3 DNA sequence: TGTGCCGGGGGGGACTGGACCTCTGGGGCCAACGTCCTGACTTTC. It translates to CAGGDWTSGANVLTF.

V and J are TRBV28 and TRBJ1-4, with D possibly matching TRBD1 (6 bases). This CDR3 spans 16 amino acids. The germline V and J ends were trimmed by 5 bases and 6 bases, with 19 bases remaining between them. Germline CDR1 MDHEN, CDR2 SYDVKM. CDR3 sequence: CASSRDRQASHEKLFF. For the CDR3, the DNA is TGTGCCAGCAGTAGAGATCGACAGGCTAGTCATGAAAAACTGTTTTTT.

Concerning this clone itself: The sample holds other DNA sequences that translate to the same CDR3. The genes are TRBV11-2 and TRBJ2-5, with D possibly matching TRBD2 (5 bases). The CDR3 has 11 residues. Germline V gene data show CDR1 as SGHAT and CDR2 as FQNNGV. The ends were cut back, 5 bases at V and 8 bases at J, with 9 bases in the middle. CDR3 nucleotides: TGTGCCAGCAGCCCCGGGGAAACCCAGTACTTC. Its translation is CASSPGETQYF.

The chain uses TRBV18 and TRBJ1-3; maybe TRBD1 (5 bases). The germline V gene has CDR1 KGHSH and CDR2 LQKENI. This CDR3 has 12 amino acids. Trimming left V 4 bases short and J 7 bases short, with 8 bases between. The DNA of the CDR3 is TGTGCCAGCTCACAACAGGAGAACACCATATATTTT. This encodes CASSQQENTIYF.

The chain uses TRBV28 and TRBJ2-5; D call uncertain. Germline CDR1 and CDR2: MDHEN and SYDVKM. Trimming removed 4 bases from V and 5 bases from J, with 11 bases in between. The CDR3 has 13 amino acids. The CDR3 loop reads CASSSPDGETQYF. CDR3 nucleotides: TGTGCCAGCAGTTCGCCAGACGGGGAGACCCAGTACTTC.

This chain links TRBV10-3 with TRBJ2-7, with 7 bases lining up with TRBD1. The CDR3 loop spans 15 amino acids. V lost 4 bases to trimming and J lost 3 bases; unmatched junction nucleotides: 9. Germline V gene lookup returns CDR1 ENHRY and CDR2 SYGVKD. The chain's CDR3 is CAISGQTGMGYEQYF. The CDR3 DNA follows: TGTGCCATCAGTGGGCAGACAGGGATGGGCTACGAGCAGTACTTC.